The rows below give T cell receptor beta chains drawn from one sample of a study of cytomegalovirus exposure and HLA in healthy donors. The repertoire was sequenced with immunoSEQ multiplex PCR; TCRdb's copy has only in-frame clones and lacks some. The profile shows about 170,000 clones, about four fifths of them singletons. Material: PBMCs. These receptors came from a boy aged 2 to 10 in good health and CMV-seronegative. Each CDR3 is given with its conserved first and last residue. The D gene is left open where the match is weak. Clone size appears in some rows only: once, few, many, or a class for an expanded clone.

. | TRBD1 | TRBJ1-5 | TRBV10-3 | CAISDDRGNQPQHF | TGTGCCATCAGTGATGACAGGGGCAATCAGCCCCAGCATTTT
once | . | TRBJ2-7 | TRBV11-2 | CASSLDQATVREQYF | TGTGCCAGCAGCTTAGACCAGGCGACAGTCAGAGAGCAGTACTTC
. | TRBD1 | TRBJ2-5 | TRBV2 | CASRRTGGVETQYF | TGTGCCAGCAGAAGGACAGGGGGCGTGGAGACCCAGTACTTC
few | TRBD2 | TRBJ2-1 | TRBV4-2 | CASSQGSAGLATYNEQFF | TGTGCCAGCAGCCAAGGTTCGGCGGGACTAGCGACCTACAATGAGCAGTTCTTC
. | TRBD2 | TRBJ2-1 | TRBV5-1 | CASSHTSGGNEQFF | TGCGCCAGCAGCCATACTAGCGGGGGCAATGAGCAGTTCTTC
. | . | TRBJ1-5 | TRBV2 | CASSERQYNQPQHF | TGTGCCAGCAGTGAACGACAGTACAATCAGCCCCAGCATTTT
. | . | TRBJ1-5 | TRBV28 | CASISGSNQPQHF | TGTGCCAGCATTTCAGGGTCCAATCAGCCCCAGCATTTT
. | TRBD2 | TRBJ2-3 | TRBV15 | CATSSSRLAEFTDTQYF | TGTGCCACCAGCAGCTCCCGACTAGCGGAGTTCACAGATACGCAGTATTTT
. | . | TRBJ2-1 | TRBV27 | CASSLGQRDEQFF | TGTGCCAGCAGTTTGGGACAACGCGATGAGCAGTTCTTC
. | TRBD2 | TRBJ2-3 | TRBV11-3 | CASSLSGGTDTQYF | TGTGCCAGCAGCTTGAGCGGGGGCACAGATACGCAGTATTTT
. | TRBD1 | TRBJ2-1 | TRBV4-1 | CASSQGDRGNEQFF | TGCGCCAGCAGCCAGGGAGACAGGGGAAATGAGCAGTTCTTC
. | . | TRBJ2-1 | TRBV15 | CATSRESSPSNEQFF | TGTGCCACCAGCAGAGAGAGCTCCCCCTCCAATGAGCAGTTCTTC
. | . | TRBJ1-2 | TRBV20-1 | CSHRGYGYTF | TGCAGTCATAGGGGTTATGGCTACACCTTC
few | . | TRBJ2-1 | TRBV4-1 | CASSQDPKTVSNEQFF | TGCGCCAGCAGCCAAGATCCTAAAACAGTCTCAAATGAGCAGTTCTTC
. | . | TRBJ2-1 | TRBV27 | CASSPETGGYNEQFF | TGTGCCAGCAGTCCCGAGACAGGTGGTTACAATGAGCAGTTCTTC
. | . | TRBJ1-4 | TRBV15 | CATSPILTNEKLFF | TGTGCCACCAGCCCTATTTTAACTAATGAAAAACTGTTTTTT
. | . | TRBJ2-3 | TRBV10-2 | CASSEPRPDRVEDTQYF | TGCGCCAGCAGTGAGCCCCGCCCGGACAGAGTGGAAGATACGCAGTATTTT
. | . | TRBJ1-1 | TRBV2 | CASSEASQLNTEAFF | TGTGCCAGCAGTGAAGCTTCACAGCTGAACACTGAAGCTTTCTTT
few | . | TRBJ2-3 | TRBV28 | CASSTGADTQYF | TGTGCCAGCAGTACGGGGGCAGATACGCAGTATTTT
. | . | TRBJ1-1 | TRBV30 | CAWAGNRGTEAFF | TGTGCCTGGGCGGGAAACCGAGGGACTGAAGCTTTCTTT
. | . | TRBJ2-3 | TRBV4-2 | CASSQASGTNTQYF | TGTGCCAGCAGCCAAGCGTCAGGGACAAATACGCAGTATTTT
. | . | TRBJ1-5 | TRBV10-3 | CAISESRGNQPQHF | TGTGCCATCAGTGAGTCAAGAGGGAATCAGCCCCAGCATTTT
. | TRBD1 | TRBJ1-1 | TRBV18 | CASSTGTGQTGTEAFF | TGTGCCAGCTCAACCGGGACAGGCCAGACAGGCACTGAAGCTTTCTTT
. | TRBD2 | TRBJ2-5 | TRBV5-1 | CASSLGGRAETQYF | TGCGCCAGCAGTTTGGGGGGGAGGGCAGAGACCCAGTACTTC
. | TRBD1 | TRBJ2-7 | TRBV18 | CASSLSPGTAGYEQYF | TGTGCCAGCTCACTTTCCCCCGGGACAGCCGGCTACGAGCAGTACTTC